This TCR beta chain was recovered during a study of blood T cell repertoires in COVID-19. Across the whole study: The study drew acute and convalescent COVID-19 samples from the United States, Italy and Spain.

The repertoire was sequenced with immunoSEQ multiplex PCR; TCRdb's copy has only in-frame clones and lacks some. The table includes some 300,000 clones, around 87% detected once. The CDR3 totals 15 residues. Trimming stripped 3 bases from V and 1 base from J, with 12 bases between. Per germline, CDR1 GTSNPN and CDR2 SVGIG (reference sequence). The TCR comes from a man in his sixties or seventies with acute or convalescent COVID-19. What was sequenced was peripheral blood. The rearrangement uses TRBV30 and TRBJ2-2; D uncertain. The CDR3 is CAWSLTGLNTGELFF. Written as DNA, the CDR3 is TGTGCCTGGAGCCTCACCGGGTTGAACACCGGGGAGCTGTTTTTT.